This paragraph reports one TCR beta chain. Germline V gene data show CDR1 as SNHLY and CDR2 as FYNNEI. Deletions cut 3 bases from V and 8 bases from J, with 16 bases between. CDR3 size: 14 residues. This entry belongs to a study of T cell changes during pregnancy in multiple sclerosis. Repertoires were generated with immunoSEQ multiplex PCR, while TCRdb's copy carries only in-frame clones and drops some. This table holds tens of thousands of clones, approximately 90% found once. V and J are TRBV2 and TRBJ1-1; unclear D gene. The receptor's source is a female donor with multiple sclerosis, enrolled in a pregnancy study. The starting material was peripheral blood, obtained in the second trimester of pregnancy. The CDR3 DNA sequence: TGTGCCAGCAGTGAGATCCCCAATGGCGGAGAAGCTTTCTTT. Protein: CASSEIPNGGEAFF.